This T cell receptor beta chain was captured in a study of blood T cell repertoires in COVID-19. Profiled with immunoSEQ multiplex PCR; TCRdb holds only in-frame clones, not every one. This table has some 120,000 clones, roughly 80% appearing once. This CDR3 has 15 amino acids. The germline V gene has CDR1 MNHEY and CDR2 SVGAGI. Trimming removed 4 bases from V and 0 bases from J, with 10 bases in between. The receptor comes from a woman aged 45-60 years with acute or convalescent COVID-19. Input material: peripheral blood. J is TRBJ1-3 and V is TRBV6-5; no clear D gene. In nucleotides, the CDR3 is TGTGCCAGCAGTTCCTCAATCAGCTCTGGAAACACCATATATTTT. Translation: CASSSSISSGNTIYF.